This passage covers 16 T cell receptor beta chains from one sample sequenced in a study of T-cell memory formation after mild COVID-19. MiXCR, applied by TCRdb to the 5' RACE reads, yields one record per CDR3 protein. The sample shows about 130,000 distinct CDR3 sequences, less than 6.5% of them seen only once. Sequenced material: PBMCs or a T cell subset sorted from them (not recorded which). All receptors derive from an adult woman who had mild COVID-19 (a few samples of this study predate the infection). Cell type and time point are not known.

This clonotype was counted many times. The chain couples TRBV5-1 to TRBJ2-7; TRBD1 aligns across 10 bases. There are 15 residues in the CDR3. Germline loops: CDR1 SGHRS, CDR2 YFSETQ. Unmatched junction bases numbered 4, after V lost 4 bases and J lost 0 bases. The CDR3 protein is CASSPRQGASYEQYF. CDR3 in DNA: TGCGCCAGCAGCCCGAGACAGGGGGCCTCCTACGAGCAGTACTTC.

The J gene is TRBJ2-1, the V gene TRBV5-1; 9 nucleotides agree with TRBD2. CDR3 length equals 14 residues. Germline CDR1 and CDR2: SGHRS and YFSETQ. V trimming: 4 bases; J trimming: 7 bases; junction bases outside the gene matches: 6. The CDR3 is CASSQGTSLNEQFF. The CDR3 region has the DNA TGCGCCAGCAGCCAGGGGACTAGCTTAAATGAGCAGTTCTTC.

This clonotype was seen at least ten times. The chain joins TRBV7-3 to TRBJ2-3; D remains unclear. V was cut by 4 bases and J by 4 bases, with 9 bases left in between. Germline CDR1 SGHTA, CDR2 FQGTGA. The CDR3 totals 13 residues. CDR3 sequence (DNA): TGTGCCAGCAGCTACGGTATCCCAGATACGCAGTATTTT. This gives the protein CASSYGIPDTQYF.

This clonotype was counted between two and nine times. J is TRBJ2-3 and V is TRBV7-2, with 9 bases fitting TRBD2. The CDR3 consists of 15 residues. The V gene's germline CDR1 is SGHTA and CDR2 FQGNSA. After removal of 4 bases from V and 5 bases from J, the junction contained 7 bases not matched to a gene. This CDR3 is CASSYPSGVKDTQYF. The DNA of the CDR3 is TGTGCCAGCAGCTATCCTAGCGGGGTAAAAGATACGCAGTATTTT.

This clonotype was seen at least ten times. The CDR3 sequence: CASSSLDEQYF. CDR3 DNA: TGCGCCAGCAGCTCCTTGGACGAGCAGTACTTC. The chain links TRBV5-1 to TRBJ2-7; D unresolved. From germline, CDR1 is SGHRS and CDR2 YFSETQ. There are 11 residues in the CDR3. Trimming left V 3 bases short and J 5 bases short, with 6 bases between.

This clonotype came up many times. The chain uses TRBV20-1 and TRBJ2-7; 7 nucleotides match TRBD2. The CDR3 runs to 13 residues. The V and J ends lost 6 bases and 6 bases, in that order; junction bases with no gene match: 11. Germline values: CDR1 DFQATT, CDR2 SNEGSKA (reference sequence). Here the CDR3 reads CSANGLEWGEQYF. The CDR3 coding sequence is TGCAGTGCAAACGGACTAGAATGGGGCGAGCAGTACTTC.

The genes are TRBV24-1 and TRBJ2-7; a weak D match, TRBD1 (7 bases). Trimming took 5 bases from V and 0 from J, leaving 16 bases between them. Germline V CDR1 and CDR2: KGHDR, SFDVKD. This CDR3 is built from 16 residues. The DNA for the CDR3 is TGTGCCACCAGTGGGGGGGACAGTCGCGACTCCTACGAGCAGTACTTC. It specifies CATSGGDSRDSYEQYF.

This clonotype was counted between two and nine times. The rearrangement links TRBV7-2 to TRBJ2-7; the match to TRBD2 covers 12 bases. Germline V gene data show CDR1 as SGHTA and CDR2 as FQGNSA. V trimming: 5 bases; J trimming: 11 bases; junction bases outside the gene matches: 13. The CDR3 sequence is 15 residues long. As DNA, the CDR3 is TGTGCCAGCAGCCCCGGGACTAGCGGGCGGGCCGGAAAGTACTTC. Translated: CASSPGTSGRAGKYF.

This rearrangement joins TRBV5-1 to TRBJ2-1, with D unclear. Germline CDR1 and CDR2: SGHRS and YFSETQ. The CDR3 spans 12 residues. Trimming left V 0 bases short and J 5 bases short, with 3 bases between. In DNA, the CDR3 is TGCGCCAGCAGCTTGGGGGACAATGAGCAGTTCTTC. Its translation: CASSLGDNEQFF.

The chain employs TRBV7-2 and TRBJ2-1; the match to TRBD2 covers 12 bases. The CDR3 covers 15 residues. V lost 4 bases to trimming and J lost 9 bases; unmatched junction nucleotides: 7. From germline, CDR1 is SGHTA and CDR2 FQGNSA. The CDR3 here is CASSYHLAGGREQFF. CDR3 nucleotides: TGTGCCAGCAGCTACCATCTAGCGGGGGGGCGTGAGCAGTTCTTC.

The gene calls are TRBV7-2 and TRBJ1-3, with 12 bases fitting TRBD1. V shed 1 base and J 7 bases; nucleotides not matched to a gene: 5. Per germline, CDR1 SGHTA and CDR2 FQGNSA. The CDR3 runs 16 residues. The CDR3 here is CASSLVGTGGMNTIYF. CDR3 DNA: TGTGCCAGCAGCTTAGTTGGGACAGGGGGCATGAACACCATATATTTT. Full variable domain (rest looked up from reference TRBV7-2 and TRBJ1-3): GAGVSQSPSNKVTEKGKDVELRCDPISGHTALYWYRQSLGQGLEFLIYFQGNSAPDKSGLPSDRFSAERTGGSVSTLTIQRTQQEDSAVYLCASSLVGTGGMNTIYFGEGSWLTVV.

This chain joins TRBV7-2 and TRBJ2-3; D is uncertain. The CDR3 has 16 residues. The germline V gene encodes CDR1 SGHTA and CDR2 FQGNSA. V lost 5 bases and J 0 bases, leaving 15 bases between the germline ends. The CDR3 spells CASSPGGLTSTDTQYF. The CDR3 bases are TGTGCCAGCAGCCCCGGTGGATTGACTAGCACAGATACGCAGTATTTT.

This clonotype has ten or more counts. The CDR3 DNA reads TGTGCCAGCAACCCCTGGTACGACAATGAGCAGTTCTTC. Translated: CASNPWYDNEQFF. The rearrangement links TRBV6-6 to TRBJ2-1; D is unclear. The V gene lost 7 bases and the J gene lost 5 bases, with 12 bases spanning the gap. The CDR3 totals 13 residues. Germline values: CDR1 MNHNY, CDR2 SVGAGI (reference sequence).

The J gene is TRBJ2-1, the V gene TRBV24-1; D is possibly TRBD2 (5 bases). CDR1 and CDR2 (germline): KGHDR, SFDVKD. V was shortened by 4 bases and J by 0 bases, with 9 bases between the two germline ends. This CDR3 has 15 residues. CDR3 in DNA: TGTGCCACCAGTGACGGCGGACTCTCCTACAATGAGCAGTTCTTC. This translates into CATSDGGLSYNEQFF.

This clonotype was counted once. The chain carries TRBV2 and TRBJ1-3; D unresolved. The CDR3 is 14 amino acids. Per the germline V gene, CDR1 is SNHLY and CDR2 is FYNNEI. Between the trimmed V and J ends, which lost 4 bases and 0 bases, there was a span of 7 bases. Written as DNA, the CDR3 is TGTGCCAGCAGTGGAGGCAGCTCTGGAAACACCATATATTTT. It yields the protein CASSGGSSGNTIYF.

This chain connects TRBV5-1 to TRBJ2-1; 8 nucleotides line up with TRBD2. V shed 0 bases and J 2 bases; nucleotides not matched to a gene: 7. This CDR3 is 17 amino acids long. Germline CDR1 SGHRS, CDR2 YFSETQ. The CDR3 sequence: CASSLAGGPLAYNEQFF. CDR3 DNA sequence: TGCGCCAGCAGCTTGGCGGGAGGGCCTCTGGCCTACAATGAGCAGTTCTTC.